This T cell receptor beta chain derives from a study of shared clonotypes between healthy human individuals. Study-wide results and limits: Researchers found naive subsets generally carried larger estimated richness than memory subsets. It was expected that sequencing depth would affect clonotype sharing among donors. Non-shared clonotypes had lower generation probabilities than those shared by all four donors.

All donors were healthy HIV-negative adults lacking recent acute infections or vaccinations. Concerning this clone: The antigen remains unidentified.

Germline V CDR1 and CDR2: SGHRS, YFSETQ. Trimming took 4 bases from V and 4 from J; bases not matched to a gene: 7. CDR3 length: 14 residues. TCRdb's copy holds only in-frame clones and misses some; the assay was immunoSEQ multiplex PCR. Seen here are 600,000 to 750,000 clones, around 90% observed once, and the top ten hold 34%. The TCR originated in a man aged 18 to 30 in good health. Some clones in this sample may be carry-over from other donors' samples. What was sequenced was memory CD8+ T cells from PBMCs. Described subset: CD45RO+ cells pooled with CCR7-negative TemRA cells. The chain links TRBV5-1 to TRBJ2-5; 7 nucleotides agree with TRBD1. The CDR3 region has the DNA TGCGCCAGCAGCGATGACAGGGCTTTAGAGACCCAGTACTTC. It yields the protein CASSDDRALETQYF. Full variable domain (rest looked up from reference TRBV5-1 and TRBJ2-5): KAGVTQTPRYLIKTRGQQVTLSCSPISGHRSVSWYQQTPGQGLQFLFEYFSETQRNKGNFPGRFSGRQFSNSRSEMNVSTLELGDSALYLCASSDDRALETQYFGPGTRLLVL.